The present TCR beta chain was sequenced within a study of CD8 T cells in ankylosing spondylitis. TCRdb passed the 5' RACE reads through MiXCR, listing each CDR3 protein once. This table holds approximately 250,000 distinct CDR3 sequences, 8% to 11% found once. V was cut by 0 bases and J by 1 base, with 16 bases left in between. CDR1 and CDR2 from the germline V gene are LNHNV and YYDKDF (reference sequence). This CDR3 spans 18 amino acids. Study-level points and caveats: Characteristic of ankylosing spondylitis blood, it appeared, was a TCR beta motif comprising eight highly homologous variants. Disease-linked clones, CD8+, were relatively rare in peripheral blood. Previous work reported some of these motif variants in the synovial fluid and blood of reactive arthritis. The authors reported significant enrichment of disease-linked clones in matched ankylosing spondylitis synovial fluid.

This clonotype has ten or more counts. Its antigen is still unknown. This sequence joins TRBV15 and TRBJ2-1, with TRBD1 as a possible D gene (5 bases). This receptor was obtained from a male donor with ankylosing spondylitis or in good health (not recorded which). Sequenced: blood, either unsorted or a sorted T cell fraction (not recorded which). CDR3 amino acids: CATSRDKAQAGSYNEQFF. CDR3 coding DNA: TGTGCCACCAGCAGAGATAAGGCGCAGGCAGGGTCCTACAATGAGCAGTTCTTC.